This record covers a single T cell receptor beta chain. Measured with immunoSEQ multiplex PCR; TCRdb has only the in-frame clones, and not every one. Of just under 50,000 clones in the sample, around 88% were seen once. The sample comes from a study of blood T cell repertoires in COVID-19. Overall study: Sources were T cells, B-cell-depleted T cells, or PBMCs; the material itself was cDNA or gDNA.

The CDR3 is 14 amino acids. Germline CDR1 is SGHTA and CDR2 is FQGNSA. With 1 base clipped from V and 6 bases from J, the junction kept 3 bases outside the gene matches. The sequence came from a human donor in a cohort sampled during active COVID-19. This chain links TRBV7-2 with TRBJ2-7; 10 nucleotides match TRBD2. The sample consisted of peripheral blood. Here the CDR3 DNA reads TGTGCCAGCAGCTTAGAGTGGACTAGCGGCGAGCAGTACTTC. It is translated as CASSLEWTSGEQYF. The variable domain in full, completed from reference TRBV7-2 and TRBJ2-7, reads GAGVSQSPSNKVTEKGKDVELRCDPISGHTALYWYRQSLGQGLEFLIYFQGNSAPDKSGLPSDRFSAERTGGSVSTLTIQRTQQEDSAVYLCASSLEWTSGEQYFGPGTRLTVT.